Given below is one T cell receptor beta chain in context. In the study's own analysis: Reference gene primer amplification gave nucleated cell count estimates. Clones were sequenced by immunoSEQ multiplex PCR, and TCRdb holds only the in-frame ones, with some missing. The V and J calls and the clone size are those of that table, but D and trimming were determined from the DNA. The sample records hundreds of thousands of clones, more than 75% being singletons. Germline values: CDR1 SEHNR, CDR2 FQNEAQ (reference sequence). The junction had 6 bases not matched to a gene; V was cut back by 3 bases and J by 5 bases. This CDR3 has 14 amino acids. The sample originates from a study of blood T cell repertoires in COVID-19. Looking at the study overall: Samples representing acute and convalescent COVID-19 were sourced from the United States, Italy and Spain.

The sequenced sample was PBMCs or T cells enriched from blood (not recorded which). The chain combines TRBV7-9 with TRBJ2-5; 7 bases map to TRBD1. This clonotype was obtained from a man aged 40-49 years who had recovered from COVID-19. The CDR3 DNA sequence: TGTGCCAGCAGCTTGGGACCGGGACAGGAGACCCAGTACTTC. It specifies CASSLGPGQETQYF.